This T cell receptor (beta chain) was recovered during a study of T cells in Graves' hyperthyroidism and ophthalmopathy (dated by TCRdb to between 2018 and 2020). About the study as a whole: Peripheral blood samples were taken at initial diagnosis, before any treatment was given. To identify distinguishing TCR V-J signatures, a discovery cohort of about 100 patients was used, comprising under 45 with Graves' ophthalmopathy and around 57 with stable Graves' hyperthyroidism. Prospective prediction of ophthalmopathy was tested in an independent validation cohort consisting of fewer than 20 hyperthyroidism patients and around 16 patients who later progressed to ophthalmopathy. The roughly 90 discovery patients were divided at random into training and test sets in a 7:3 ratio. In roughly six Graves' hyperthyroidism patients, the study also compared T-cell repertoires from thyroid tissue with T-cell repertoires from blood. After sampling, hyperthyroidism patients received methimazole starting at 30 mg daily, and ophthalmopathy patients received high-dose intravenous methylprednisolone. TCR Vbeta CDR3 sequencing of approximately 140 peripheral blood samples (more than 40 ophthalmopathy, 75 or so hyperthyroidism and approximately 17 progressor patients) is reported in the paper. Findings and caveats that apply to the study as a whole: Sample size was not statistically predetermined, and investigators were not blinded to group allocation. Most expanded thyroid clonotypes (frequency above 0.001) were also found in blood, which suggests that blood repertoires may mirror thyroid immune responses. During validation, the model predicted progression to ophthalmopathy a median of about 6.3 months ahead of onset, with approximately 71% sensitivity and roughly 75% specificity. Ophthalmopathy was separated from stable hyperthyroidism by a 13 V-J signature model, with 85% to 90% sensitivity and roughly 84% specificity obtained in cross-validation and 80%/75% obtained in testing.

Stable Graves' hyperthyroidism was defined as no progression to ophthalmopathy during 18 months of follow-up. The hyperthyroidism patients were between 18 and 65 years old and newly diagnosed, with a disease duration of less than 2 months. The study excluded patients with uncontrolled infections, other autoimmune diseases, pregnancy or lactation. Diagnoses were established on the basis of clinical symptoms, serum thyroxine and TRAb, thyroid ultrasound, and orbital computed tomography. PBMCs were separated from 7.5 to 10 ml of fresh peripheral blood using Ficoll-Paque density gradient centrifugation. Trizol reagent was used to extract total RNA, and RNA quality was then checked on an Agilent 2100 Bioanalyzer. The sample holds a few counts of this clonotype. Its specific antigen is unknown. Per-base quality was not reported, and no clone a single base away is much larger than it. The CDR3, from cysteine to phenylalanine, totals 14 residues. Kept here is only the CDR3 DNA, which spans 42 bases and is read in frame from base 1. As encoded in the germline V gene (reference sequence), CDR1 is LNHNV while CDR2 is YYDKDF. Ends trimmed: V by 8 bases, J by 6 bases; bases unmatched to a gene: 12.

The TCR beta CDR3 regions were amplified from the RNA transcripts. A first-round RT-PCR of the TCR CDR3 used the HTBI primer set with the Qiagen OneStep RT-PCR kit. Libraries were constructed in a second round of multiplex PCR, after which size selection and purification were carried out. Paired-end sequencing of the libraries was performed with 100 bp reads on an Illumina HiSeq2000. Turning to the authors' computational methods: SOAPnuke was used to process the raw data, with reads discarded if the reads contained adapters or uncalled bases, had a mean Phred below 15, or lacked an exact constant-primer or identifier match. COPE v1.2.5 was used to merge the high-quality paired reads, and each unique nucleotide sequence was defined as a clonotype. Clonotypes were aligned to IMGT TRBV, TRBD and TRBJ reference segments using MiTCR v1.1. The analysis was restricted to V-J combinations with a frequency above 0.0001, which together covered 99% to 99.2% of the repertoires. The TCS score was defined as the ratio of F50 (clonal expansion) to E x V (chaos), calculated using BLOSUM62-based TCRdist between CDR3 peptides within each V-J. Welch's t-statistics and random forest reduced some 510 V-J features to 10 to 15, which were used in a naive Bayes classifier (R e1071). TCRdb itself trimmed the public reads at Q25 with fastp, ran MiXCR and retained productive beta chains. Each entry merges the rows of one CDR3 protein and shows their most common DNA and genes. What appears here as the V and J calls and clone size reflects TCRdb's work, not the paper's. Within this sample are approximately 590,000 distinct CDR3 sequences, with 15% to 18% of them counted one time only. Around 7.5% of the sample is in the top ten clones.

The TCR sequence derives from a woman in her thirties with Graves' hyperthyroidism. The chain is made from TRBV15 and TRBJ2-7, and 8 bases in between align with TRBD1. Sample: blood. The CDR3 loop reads CATARSQGASEQYF. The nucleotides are TGTGCCACCGCGAGGTCTCAGGGGGCGTCCGAGCAGTACTTC.